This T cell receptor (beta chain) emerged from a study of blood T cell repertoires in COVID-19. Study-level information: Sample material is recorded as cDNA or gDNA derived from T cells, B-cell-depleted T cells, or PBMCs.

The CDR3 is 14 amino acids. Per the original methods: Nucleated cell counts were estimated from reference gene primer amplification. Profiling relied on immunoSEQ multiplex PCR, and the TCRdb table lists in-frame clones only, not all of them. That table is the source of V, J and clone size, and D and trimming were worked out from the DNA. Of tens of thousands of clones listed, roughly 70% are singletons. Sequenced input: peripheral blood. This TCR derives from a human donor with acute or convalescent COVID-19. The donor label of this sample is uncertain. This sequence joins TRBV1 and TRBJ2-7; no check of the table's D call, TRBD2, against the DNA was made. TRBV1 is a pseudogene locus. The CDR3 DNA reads TGCACCAGCAGCCAAGTCCGGAGCTCCTACGAGCAGTACTTC. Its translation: CTSSQVRSSYEQYF.